There are a few counts of the clone carrying this T cell receptor (beta chain). Its antigen remains unknown. For TCR beta, libraries came from quantitative 5'-RACE with molecular barcodes. TCRdb analysed the 5' RACE reads with MiXCR anew, one entry per CDR3 protein. The table includes 150,000 to 250,000 distinct CDR3 sequences, around 13% detected once. The CDR3 is 19 amino acids. J was trimmed by 0 bases and V by 3 bases; bases with no gene match: 13. In germline, CDR1 is SGHVS, CDR2 FNYEAQ. This sample is drawn from a study of CD8 T cells in ankylosing spondylitis. Study-wide points: A TCR beta motif of under ten highly homologous variants appeared characteristic of ankylosing spondylitis blood. Reportedly, disease-linked clones are significantly enriched in ankylosing spondylitis patients' matched synovial fluid.

The TCR sequence derives from a male donor with ankylosing spondylitis or in good health (not recorded which). Specimen: blood, either unsorted or a sorted T cell fraction (not recorded which). This sequence joins TRBV7-6 and TRBJ2-1; 8 bases are a match to TRBD2. Here the CDR3 DNA reads TGTGCCAGCAGCTTGACCCCGACTAGCGTCAGGGCCTCCTACAATGAGCAGTTCTTC. Translated, it gives CASSLTPTSVRASYNEQFF.